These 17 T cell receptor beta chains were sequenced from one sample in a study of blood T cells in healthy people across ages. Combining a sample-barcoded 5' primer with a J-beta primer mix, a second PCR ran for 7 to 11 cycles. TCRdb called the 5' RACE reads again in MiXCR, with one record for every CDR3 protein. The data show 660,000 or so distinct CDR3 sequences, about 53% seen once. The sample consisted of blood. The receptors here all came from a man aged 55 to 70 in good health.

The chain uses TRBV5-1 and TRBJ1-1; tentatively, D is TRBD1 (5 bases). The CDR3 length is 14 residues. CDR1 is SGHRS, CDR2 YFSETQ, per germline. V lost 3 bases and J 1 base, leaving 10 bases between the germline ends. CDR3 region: CASSSRAPNTEAFF. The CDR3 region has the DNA TGCGCCAGCAGCTCCAGGGCCCCGAACACTGAAGCTTTCTTT.

CDR3 in amino acids: CASTELDVLAGLAKNIQYF. The CDR3 DNA follows: TGTGCCAGCACCGAACTCGATGTACTAGCGGGGTTAGCCAAAAACATTCAGTACTTC. The chain combines TRBV21-1 with TRBJ2-4; TRBD2, as called in the table, went unchecked against the DNA. TRBV21-1 is recorded as a pseudogene. The CDR3 loop spans 19 amino acids.

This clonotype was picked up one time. CDR3 region: CSAVNRGRNTEAFF. As DNA, the CDR3 is TGCAGTGCGGTAAATAGGGGGAGGAACACTGAAGCTTTCTTT. The rearrangement joins TRBV20-1 to TRBJ1-1, with D perhaps matching TRBD1 (6 bases). The CDR3 is made up of 14 amino acids. CDR1 and CDR2 from the germline V gene are DFQATT and SNEGSKA (reference sequence). V lost 6 bases, J lost 1 base, and 15 bases lay in between.

CDR3 coding DNA: TGTGCCAGCAGTTTGAGGGACAGGGCTAATTCACCCCTCCACTTT. It is translated as CASSLRDRANSPLHF. The V and J genes are TRBV12-3 or TRBV12-4 and TRBJ1-6; 9 nucleotides agree with TRBD1. Trimming took 3 bases from V and 6 from J; bases not matched to a gene: 3. The CDR3 is 15 amino acids.

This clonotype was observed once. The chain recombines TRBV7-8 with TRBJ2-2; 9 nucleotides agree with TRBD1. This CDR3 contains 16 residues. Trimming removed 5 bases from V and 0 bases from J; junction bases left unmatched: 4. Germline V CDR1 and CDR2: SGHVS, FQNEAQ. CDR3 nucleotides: TGTGCCAGCAGCCCAGGGGACAGGGCGAACACCGGGGAGCTGTTTTTT. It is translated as CASSPGDRANTGELFF.

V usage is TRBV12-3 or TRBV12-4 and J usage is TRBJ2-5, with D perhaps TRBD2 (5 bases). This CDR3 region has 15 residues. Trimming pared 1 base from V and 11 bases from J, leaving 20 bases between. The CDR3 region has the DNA TGTGCCAGCAGTTTAGAAGGTCTGCCGGAGGCCCAGCAGTACTTC. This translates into CASSLEGLPEAQQYF.

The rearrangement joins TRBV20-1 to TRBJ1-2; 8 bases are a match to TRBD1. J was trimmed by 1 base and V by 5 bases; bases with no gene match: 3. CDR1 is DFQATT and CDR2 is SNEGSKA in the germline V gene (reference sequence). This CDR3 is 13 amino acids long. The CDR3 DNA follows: TGCAGTGCTCGGACAGGGAATAACTATGGCTACACCTTC. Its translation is CSARTGNNYGYTF.

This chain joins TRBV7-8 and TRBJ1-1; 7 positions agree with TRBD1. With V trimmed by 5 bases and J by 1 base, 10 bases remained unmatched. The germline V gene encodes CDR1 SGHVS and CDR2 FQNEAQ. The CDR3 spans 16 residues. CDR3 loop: CASSRLQGSGNTEAFF. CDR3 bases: TGTGCCAGCAGCCGATTACAGGGGTCCGGGAACACTGAAGCTTTCTTT. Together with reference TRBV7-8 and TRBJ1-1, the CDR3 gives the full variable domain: GAGVSQSPRYKVAKRGQDVALRCDPISGHVSLFWYQQALGQGPEFLTYFQNEAQLDKSGLPSDRFFAERPEGSVSTLKIQRTQQEDSAVYLCASSRLQGSGNTEAFFGQGTRLTVV.

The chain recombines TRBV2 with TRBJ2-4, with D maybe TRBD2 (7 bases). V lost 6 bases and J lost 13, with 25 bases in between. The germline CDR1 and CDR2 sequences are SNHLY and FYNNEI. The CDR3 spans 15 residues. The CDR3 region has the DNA TGTGCCAGCAGCGGCCTTAGCCTACAGGGAGGGGAGCAGTACTTC. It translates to CASSGLSLQGGEQYF.

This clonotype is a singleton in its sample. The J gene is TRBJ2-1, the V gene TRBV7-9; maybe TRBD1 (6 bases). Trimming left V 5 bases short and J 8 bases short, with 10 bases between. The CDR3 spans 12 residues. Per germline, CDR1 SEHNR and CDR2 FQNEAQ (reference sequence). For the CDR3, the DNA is TGTGCCAGCAGCCGACAGGAGTATGAGCAGTTCTTC. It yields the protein CASSRQEYEQFF. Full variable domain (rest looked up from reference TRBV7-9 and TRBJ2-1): DTGVSQNPRHKITKRGQNVTFRCDPISEHNRLYWYRQTLGQGPEFLTYFQNEAQLEKSRLLSDRFSAERPKGSFSTLEIQRTEQGDSAMYLCASSRQEYEQFFGPGTRLTVL.

This CDR3 is CASSRSGERETQYF. The DNA for the CDR3 is TGCGCCAGCAGCCGGTCAGGGGAGAGGGAGACCCAGTACTTC. The genes are TRBV5-1 and TRBJ2-5; D is possibly TRBD1 (6 bases). Trimming took off 4 bases at V and 5 bases at J, with 15 bases between the two ends. The V gene's germline CDR1 is SGHRS and CDR2 YFSETQ. The CDR3 consists of 14 residues.

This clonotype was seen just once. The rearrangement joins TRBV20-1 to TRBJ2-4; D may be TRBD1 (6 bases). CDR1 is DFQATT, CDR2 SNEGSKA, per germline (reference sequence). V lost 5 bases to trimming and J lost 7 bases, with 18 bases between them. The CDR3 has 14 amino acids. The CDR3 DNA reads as TGCAGTGCTTTACCGGGACAAGCTTCTAACATTCAGTACTTC. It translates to CSALPGQASNIQYF.

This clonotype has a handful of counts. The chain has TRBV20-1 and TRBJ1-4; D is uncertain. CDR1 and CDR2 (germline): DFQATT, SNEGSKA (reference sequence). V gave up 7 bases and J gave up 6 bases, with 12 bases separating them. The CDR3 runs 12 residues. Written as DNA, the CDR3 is TGCAGTGTCAAGGAGGTGCATGAAAAACTGTTTTTT. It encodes CSVKEVHEKLFF.

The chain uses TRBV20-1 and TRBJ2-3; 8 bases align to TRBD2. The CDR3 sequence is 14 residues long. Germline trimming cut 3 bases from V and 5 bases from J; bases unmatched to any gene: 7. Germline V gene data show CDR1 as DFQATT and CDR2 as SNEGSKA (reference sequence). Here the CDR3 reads CSARSGLVGDTQYF. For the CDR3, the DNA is TGCAGTGCTAGGTCGGGACTAGTTGGAGATACGCAGTATTTT.

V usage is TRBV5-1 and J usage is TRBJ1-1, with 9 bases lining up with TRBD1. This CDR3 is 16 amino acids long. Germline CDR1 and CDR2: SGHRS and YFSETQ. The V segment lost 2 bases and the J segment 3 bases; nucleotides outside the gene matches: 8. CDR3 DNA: TGCGCCAGCAGCTTTACAGGGGGCGCGGGGGACACTGAAGCTTTCTTT. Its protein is CASSFTGGAGDTEAFF.

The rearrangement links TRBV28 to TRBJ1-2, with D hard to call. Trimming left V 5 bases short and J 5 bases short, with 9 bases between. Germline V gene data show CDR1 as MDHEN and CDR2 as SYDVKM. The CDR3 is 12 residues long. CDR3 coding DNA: TGTGCCAGCAGTAGACCCGAGTATGGCTACACCTTC. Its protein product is CASSRPEYGYTF.

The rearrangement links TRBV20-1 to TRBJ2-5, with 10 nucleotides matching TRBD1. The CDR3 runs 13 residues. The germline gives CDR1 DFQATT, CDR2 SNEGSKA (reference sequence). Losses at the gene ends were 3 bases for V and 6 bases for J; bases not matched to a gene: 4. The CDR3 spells CSARRQGAKTQYF. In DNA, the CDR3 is TGCAGTGCTAGGAGACAGGGGGCGAAGACCCAGTACTTC.